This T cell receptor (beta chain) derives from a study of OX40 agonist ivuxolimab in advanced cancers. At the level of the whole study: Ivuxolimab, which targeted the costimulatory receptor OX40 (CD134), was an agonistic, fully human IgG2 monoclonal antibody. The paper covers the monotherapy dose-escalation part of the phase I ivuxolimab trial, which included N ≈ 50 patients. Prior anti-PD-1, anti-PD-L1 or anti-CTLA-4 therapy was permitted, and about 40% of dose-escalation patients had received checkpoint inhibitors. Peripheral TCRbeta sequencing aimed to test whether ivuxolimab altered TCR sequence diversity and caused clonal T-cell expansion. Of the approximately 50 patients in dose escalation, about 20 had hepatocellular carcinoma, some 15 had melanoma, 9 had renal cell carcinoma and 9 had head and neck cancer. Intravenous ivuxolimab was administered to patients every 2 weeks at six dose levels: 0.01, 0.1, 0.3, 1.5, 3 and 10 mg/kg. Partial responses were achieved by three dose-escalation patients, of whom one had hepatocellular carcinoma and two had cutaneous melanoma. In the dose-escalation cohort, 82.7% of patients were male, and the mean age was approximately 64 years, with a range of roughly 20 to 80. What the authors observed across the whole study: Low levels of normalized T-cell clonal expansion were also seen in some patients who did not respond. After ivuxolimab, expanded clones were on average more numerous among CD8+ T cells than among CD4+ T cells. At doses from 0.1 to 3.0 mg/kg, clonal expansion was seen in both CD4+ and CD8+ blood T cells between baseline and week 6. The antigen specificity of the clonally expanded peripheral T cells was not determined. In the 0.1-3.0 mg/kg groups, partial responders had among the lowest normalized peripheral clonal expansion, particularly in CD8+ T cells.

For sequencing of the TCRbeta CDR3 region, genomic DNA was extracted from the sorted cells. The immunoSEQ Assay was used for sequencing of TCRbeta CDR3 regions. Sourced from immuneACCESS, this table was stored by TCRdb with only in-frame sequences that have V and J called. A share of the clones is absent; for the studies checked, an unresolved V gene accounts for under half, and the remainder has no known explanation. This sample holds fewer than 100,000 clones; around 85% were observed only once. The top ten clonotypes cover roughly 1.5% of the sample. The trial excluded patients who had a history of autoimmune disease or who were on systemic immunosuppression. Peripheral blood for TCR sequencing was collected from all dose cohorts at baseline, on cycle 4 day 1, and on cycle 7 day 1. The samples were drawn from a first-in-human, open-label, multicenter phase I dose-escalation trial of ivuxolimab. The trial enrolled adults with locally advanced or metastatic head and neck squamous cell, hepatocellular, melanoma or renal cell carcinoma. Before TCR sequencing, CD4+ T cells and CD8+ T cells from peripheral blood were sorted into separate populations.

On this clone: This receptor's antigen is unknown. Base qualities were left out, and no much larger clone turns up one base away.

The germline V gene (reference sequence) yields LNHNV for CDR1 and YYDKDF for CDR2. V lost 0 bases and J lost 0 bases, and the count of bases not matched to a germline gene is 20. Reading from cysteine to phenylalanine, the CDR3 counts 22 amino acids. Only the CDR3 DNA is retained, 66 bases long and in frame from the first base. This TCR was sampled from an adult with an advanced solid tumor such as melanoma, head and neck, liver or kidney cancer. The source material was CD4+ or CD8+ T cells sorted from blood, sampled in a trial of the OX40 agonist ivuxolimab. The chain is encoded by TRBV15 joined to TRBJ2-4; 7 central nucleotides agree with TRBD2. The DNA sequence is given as TGTGCCACCAGCAGAGATGAGCGGCGGGAGATAAGGGTCAGCCAAGCCAAAAACATTCAGTACTTC. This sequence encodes CATSRDERREIRVSQAKNIQYF.